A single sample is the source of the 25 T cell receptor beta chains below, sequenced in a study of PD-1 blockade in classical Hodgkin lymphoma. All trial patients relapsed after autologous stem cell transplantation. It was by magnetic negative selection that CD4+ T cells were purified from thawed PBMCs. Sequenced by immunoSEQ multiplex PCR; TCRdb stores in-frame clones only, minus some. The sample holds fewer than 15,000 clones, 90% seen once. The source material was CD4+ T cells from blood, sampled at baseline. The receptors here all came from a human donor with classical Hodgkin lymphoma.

As DNA, the CDR3 is TGTGCCAGCAGTGAAGGGACAGCTTCAGCCAAAAACATTCAGTACTTC. Its translation is CASSEGTASAKNIQYF. The chain is built from TRBV28 and TRBJ2-4; 7 nucleotides agree with TRBD1. CDR3 length equals 16 residues. CDR1 is MDHEN and CDR2 is SYDVKM in the germline V gene. Unmatched junction bases numbered 7, after V lost 5 bases and J lost 0 bases.

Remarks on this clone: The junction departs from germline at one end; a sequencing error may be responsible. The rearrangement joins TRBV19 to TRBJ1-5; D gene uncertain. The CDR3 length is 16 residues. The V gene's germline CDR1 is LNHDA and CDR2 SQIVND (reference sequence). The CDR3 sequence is CASSVDLGISNQPQHF. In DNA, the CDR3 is TGTGCCAGTAGTGTAGACTTGGGCATTAGCAATCAGCCCCAGCATTTT.

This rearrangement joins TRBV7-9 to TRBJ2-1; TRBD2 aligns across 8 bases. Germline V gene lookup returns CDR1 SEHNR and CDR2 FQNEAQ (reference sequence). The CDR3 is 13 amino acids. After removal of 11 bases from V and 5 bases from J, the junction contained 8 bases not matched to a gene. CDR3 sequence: CASGGLADNEQFF. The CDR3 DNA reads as TGTGCCTCGGGGGGGCTAGCGGACAATGAGCAGTTCTTC.

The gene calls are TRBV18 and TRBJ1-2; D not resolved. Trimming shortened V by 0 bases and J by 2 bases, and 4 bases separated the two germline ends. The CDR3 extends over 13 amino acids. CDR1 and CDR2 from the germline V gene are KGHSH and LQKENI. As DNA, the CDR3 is TGTGCCAGCTCACCACCAGGGAACTATGGCTACACCTTC. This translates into CASSPPGNYGYTF.

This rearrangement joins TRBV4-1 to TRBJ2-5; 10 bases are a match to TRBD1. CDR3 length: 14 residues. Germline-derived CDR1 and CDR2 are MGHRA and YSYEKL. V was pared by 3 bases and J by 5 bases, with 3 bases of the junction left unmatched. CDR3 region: CASSQRDRGETQYF. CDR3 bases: TGCGCCAGCAGCCAGAGGGACAGGGGCGAGACCCAGTACTTC.

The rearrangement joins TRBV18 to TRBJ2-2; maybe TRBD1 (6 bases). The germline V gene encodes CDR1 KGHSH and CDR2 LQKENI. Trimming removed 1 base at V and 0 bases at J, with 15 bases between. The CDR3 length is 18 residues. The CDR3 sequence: CASSPQGQGPTNTGELFF. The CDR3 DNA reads TGTGCCAGCTCACCACAGGGCCAGGGGCCCACGAACACCGGGGAGCTGTTTTTT. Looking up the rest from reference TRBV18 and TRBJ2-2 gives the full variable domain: NAGVMQNPRHLVRRRGQEARLRCSPMKGHSHVYWYRQLPEEGLKFMVYLQKENIIDESGMPKERFSAEFPKEGPSILRIQQVVRGDSAAYFCASSPQGQGPTNTGELFFGEGSRLTVL.

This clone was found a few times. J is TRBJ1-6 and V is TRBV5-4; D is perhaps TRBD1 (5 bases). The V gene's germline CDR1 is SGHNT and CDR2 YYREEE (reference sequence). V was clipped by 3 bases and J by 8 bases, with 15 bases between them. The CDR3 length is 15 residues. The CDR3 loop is CASSSTPQGYSPLHF. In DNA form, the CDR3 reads TGTGCCAGCAGCTCCACACCCCAGGGTTATTCACCCCTCCACTTT. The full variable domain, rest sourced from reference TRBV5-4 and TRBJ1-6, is ETGVTQSPTHLIKTRGQQVTLRCSSQSGHNTVSWYQQALGQGPQFIFQYYREEENGRGNFPPRFSGLQFPNYSSELNVNALELDDSALYLCASSSTPQGYSPLHFGNGTRLTVT.

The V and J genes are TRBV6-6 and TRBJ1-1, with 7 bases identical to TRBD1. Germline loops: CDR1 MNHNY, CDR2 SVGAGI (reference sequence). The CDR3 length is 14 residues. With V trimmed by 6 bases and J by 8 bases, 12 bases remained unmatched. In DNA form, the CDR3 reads TGTGCCAGCAGCTCCCGGGACAGCCCCCGGGAAGCTTTCTTT. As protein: CASSSRDSPREAFF.

The chain's CDR3 is CASSLRGGRDTQYF. The CDR3 DNA sequence: TGTGCCAGCAGCTTAAGAGGGGGCAGGGATACGCAGTATTTT. The gene calls are TRBV7-3 and TRBJ2-3, with 7 bases fitting TRBD1. V lost 1 base and J lost 6; bases outside the gene matches: 4. This CDR3 region has 14 residues. CDR1 is SGHTA, CDR2 FQGTGA, per germline. Full variable domain (remainder filled in from reference TRBV7-3 and TRBJ2-3): GAGVSQTPSNKVTEKGKYVELRCDPISGHTALYWYRQSLGQGPEFLIYFQGTGAADDSGLPNDRFFAVRPEGSVSTLKIQRTERGDSAVYLCASSLRGGRDTQYFGPGTRLTVL.

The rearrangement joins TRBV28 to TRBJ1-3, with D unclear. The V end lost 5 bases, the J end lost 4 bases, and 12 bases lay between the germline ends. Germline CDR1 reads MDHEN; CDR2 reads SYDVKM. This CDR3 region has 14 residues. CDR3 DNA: TGTGCCAGCAGTGGGGTAGTATGGGGAAACACCATATATTTT. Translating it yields CASSGVVWGNTIYF. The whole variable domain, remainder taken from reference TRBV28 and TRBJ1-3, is DVKVTQSSRYLVKRTGEKVFLECVQDMDHENMFWYRQDPGLGLRLIYFSYDVKMKEKGDIPEGYSVSREKKERFSLILESASTNQTSMYLCASSGVVWGNTIYFGEGSWLTVV.

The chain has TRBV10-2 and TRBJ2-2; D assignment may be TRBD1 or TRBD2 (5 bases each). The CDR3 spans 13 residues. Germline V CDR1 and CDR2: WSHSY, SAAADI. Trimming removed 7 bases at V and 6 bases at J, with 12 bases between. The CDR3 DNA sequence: TGCGCCAGCAACGGTCGAGGGGCCGGGGAGCTGTTTTTT. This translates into CASNGRGAGELFF.

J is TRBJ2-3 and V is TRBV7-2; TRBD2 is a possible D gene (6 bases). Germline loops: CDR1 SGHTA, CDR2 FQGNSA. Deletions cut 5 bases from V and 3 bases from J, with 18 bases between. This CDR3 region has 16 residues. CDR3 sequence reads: CASSPAGTVATDTQYF. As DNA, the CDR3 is TGTGCCAGCAGCCCCGCCGGGACTGTAGCAACAGATACGCAGTATTTT.

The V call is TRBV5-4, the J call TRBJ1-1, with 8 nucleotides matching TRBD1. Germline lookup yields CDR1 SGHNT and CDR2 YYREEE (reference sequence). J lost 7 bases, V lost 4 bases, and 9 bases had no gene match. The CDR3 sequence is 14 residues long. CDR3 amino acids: CASSRDRFDGEAFF. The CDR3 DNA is TGTGCCAGCAGCCGGGACAGGTTTGATGGTGAAGCTTTCTTT.

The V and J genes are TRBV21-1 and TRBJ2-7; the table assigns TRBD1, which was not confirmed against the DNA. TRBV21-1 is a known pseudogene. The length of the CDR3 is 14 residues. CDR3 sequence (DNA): TGTGCCAGCAGCTTGCGACAGGCCGCCTACGAGCAGTACTTC. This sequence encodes CASSLRQAAYEQYF.

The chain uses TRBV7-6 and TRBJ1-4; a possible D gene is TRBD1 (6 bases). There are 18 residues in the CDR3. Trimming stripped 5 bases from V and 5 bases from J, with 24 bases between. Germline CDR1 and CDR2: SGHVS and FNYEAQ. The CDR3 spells CASSPIRANRAPNEKLFF. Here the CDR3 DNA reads TGTGCCAGCAGCCCGATCAGAGCCAACAGGGCTCCGAATGAAAAACTGTTTTTT.

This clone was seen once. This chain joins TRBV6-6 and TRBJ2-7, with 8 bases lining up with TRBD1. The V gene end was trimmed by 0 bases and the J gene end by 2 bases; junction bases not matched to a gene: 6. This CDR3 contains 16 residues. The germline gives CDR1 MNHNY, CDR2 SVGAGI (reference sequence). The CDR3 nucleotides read TGTGCCAGCAGTTACTCCACCGGGACAGGCGCCTACGAGCAGTACTTC. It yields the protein CASSYSTGTGAYEQYF.

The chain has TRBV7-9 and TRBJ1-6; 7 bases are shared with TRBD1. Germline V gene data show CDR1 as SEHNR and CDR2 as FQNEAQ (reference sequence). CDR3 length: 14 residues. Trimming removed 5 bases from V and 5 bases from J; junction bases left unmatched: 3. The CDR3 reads CASSRGTDNSPLHF. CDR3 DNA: TGTGCCAGCAGCCGGGGGACAGATAATTCACCCCTCCACTTT.

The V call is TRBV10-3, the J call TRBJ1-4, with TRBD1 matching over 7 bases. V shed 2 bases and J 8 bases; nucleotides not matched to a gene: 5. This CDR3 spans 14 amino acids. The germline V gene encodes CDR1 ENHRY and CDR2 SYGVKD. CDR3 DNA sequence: TGTGCCATCAGTGAGCCAGGGGGGGGAGAAAAACTGTTTTTT. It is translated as CAISEPGGGEKLFF.

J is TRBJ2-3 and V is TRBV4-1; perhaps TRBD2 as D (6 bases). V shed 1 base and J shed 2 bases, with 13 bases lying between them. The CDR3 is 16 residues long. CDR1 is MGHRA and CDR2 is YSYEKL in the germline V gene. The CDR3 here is CASSQGSADYTDTQYF. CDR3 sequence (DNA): TGCGCCAGCAGCCAAGGCTCGGCGGACTACACAGATACGCAGTATTTT.

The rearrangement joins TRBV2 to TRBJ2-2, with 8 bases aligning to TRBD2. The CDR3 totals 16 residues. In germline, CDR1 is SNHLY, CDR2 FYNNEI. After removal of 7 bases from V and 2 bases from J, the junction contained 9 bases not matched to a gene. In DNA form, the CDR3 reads TGTGCCAGCAAATCAGGGAGCGGGGGCAACACCGGGGAGCTGTTTTTT. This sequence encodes CASKSGSGGNTGELFF.

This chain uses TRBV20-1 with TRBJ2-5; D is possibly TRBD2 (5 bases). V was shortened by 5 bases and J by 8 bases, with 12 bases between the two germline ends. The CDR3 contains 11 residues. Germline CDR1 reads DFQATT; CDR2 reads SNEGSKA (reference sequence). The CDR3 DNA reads TGCAGTGCTCCGCCTTCGGGAACCCAGTACTTC. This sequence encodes CSAPPSGTQYF.

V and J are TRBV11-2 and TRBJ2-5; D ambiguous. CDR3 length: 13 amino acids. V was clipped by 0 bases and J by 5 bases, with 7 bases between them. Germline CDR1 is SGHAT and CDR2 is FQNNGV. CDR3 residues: CASSLERRETQYF. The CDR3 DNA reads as TGTGCCAGCAGCTTAGAGCGCAGGGAGACCCAGTACTTC. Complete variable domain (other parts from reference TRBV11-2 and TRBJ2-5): EAGVAQSPRYKIIEKRQSVAFWCNPISGHATLYWYQQILGQGPKLLIQFQNNGVVDDSQLPKDRFSAERLKGVDSTLKIQPAKLEDSAVYLCASSLERRETQYFGPGTRLLVL.

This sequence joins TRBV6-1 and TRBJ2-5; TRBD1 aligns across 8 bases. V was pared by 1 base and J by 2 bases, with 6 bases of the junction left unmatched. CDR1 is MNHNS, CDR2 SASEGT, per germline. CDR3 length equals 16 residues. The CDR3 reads CASSEGTWTGQETQYF. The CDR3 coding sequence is TGTGCCAGCAGTGAAGGGACTTGGACAGGGCAAGAGACCCAGTACTTC.

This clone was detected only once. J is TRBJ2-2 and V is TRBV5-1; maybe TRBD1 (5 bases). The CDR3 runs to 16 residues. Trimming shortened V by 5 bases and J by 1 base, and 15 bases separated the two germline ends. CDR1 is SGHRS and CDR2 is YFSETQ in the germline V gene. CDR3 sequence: CASSSQGSVNTGELFF. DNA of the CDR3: TGCGCCAGCAGTTCCCAGGGCTCCGTGAACACCGGGGAGCTGTTTTTT.

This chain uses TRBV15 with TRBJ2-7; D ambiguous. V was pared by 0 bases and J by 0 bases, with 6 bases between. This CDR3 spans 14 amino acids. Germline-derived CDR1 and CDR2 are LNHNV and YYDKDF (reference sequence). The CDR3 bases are TGTGCCACCAGCAGAGATCTGAGCTCCTACGAGCAGTACTTC. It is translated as CATSRDLSSYEQYF.